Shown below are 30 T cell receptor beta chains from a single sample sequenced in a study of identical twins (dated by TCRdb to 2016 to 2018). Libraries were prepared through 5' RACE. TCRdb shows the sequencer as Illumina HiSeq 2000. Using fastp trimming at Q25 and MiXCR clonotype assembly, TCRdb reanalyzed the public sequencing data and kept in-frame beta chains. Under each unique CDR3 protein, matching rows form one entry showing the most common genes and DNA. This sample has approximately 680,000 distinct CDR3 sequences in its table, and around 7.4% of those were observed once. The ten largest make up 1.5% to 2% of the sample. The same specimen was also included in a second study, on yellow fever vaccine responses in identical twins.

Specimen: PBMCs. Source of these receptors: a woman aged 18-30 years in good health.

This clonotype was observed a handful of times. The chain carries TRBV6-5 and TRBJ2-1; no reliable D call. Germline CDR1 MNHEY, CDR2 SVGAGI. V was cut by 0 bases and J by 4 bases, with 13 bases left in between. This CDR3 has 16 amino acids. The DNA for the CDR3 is TGTGCCAGCAGTTACTCTGGCAGGAGCTTTTACAATGAGCAGTTCTTC. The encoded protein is CASSYSGRSFYNEQFF.

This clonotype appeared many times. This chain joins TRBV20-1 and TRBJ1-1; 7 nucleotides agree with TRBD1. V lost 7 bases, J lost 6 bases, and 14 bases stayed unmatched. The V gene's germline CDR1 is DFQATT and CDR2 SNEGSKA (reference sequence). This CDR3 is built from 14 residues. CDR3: CSVTEGAILAEAFF. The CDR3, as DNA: TGCAGTGTGACCGAGGGGGCGATTTTAGCTGAAGCTTTCTTT.

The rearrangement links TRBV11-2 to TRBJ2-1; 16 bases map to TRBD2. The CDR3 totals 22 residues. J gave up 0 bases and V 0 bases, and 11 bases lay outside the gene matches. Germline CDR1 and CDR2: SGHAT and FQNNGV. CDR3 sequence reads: CASSLDLGTSGRVRGSYNEQFF. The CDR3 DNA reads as TGTGCCAGCAGCTTAGATCTGGGGACTAGCGGGAGGGTCAGAGGCTCCTACAATGAGCAGTTCTTC.

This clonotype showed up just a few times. CDR3 DNA: TGTGCCAGCAGCCAGGGACAGGGGAAAAACATTCAGTACTTC. Protein: CASSQGQGKNIQYF. This chain links TRBV7-2 with TRBJ2-4; 10 positions match TRBD1. V gave up 5 bases and J gave up 4 bases; unmatched junction bases: 2. The CDR3 is 14 amino acids. CDR1 SGHTA and CDR2 FQGNSA come from the germline V gene.

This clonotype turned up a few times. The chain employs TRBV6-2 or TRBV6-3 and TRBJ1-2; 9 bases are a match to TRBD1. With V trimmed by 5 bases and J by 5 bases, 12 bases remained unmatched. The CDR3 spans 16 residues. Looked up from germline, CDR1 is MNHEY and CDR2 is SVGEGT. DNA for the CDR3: TGTGCCAGCAGTCCATACTCCGGGACAGGGACGTATGGCTACACCTTC. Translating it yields CASSPYSGTGTYGYTF.

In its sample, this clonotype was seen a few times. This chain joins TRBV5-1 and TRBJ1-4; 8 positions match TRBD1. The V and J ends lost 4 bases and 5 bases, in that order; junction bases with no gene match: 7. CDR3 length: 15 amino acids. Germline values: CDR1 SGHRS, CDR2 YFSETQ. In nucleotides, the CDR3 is TGCGCCAGCAGCCTACAGGGGGGACTCAATGAAAAACTGTTTTTT. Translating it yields CASSLQGGLNEKLFF.

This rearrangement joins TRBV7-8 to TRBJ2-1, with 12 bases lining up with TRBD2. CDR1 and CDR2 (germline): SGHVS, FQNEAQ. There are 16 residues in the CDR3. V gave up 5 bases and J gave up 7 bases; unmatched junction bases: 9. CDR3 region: CASSPLTSGRGNEQFF. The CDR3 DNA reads TGTGCCAGCAGCCCACTGACTAGCGGGAGAGGGAATGAGCAGTTCTTC.

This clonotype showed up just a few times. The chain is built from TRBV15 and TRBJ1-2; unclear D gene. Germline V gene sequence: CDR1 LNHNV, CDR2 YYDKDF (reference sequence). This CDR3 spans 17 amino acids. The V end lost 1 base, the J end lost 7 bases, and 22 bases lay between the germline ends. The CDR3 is CATSRAPGSNPSGGYTF. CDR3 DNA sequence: TGTGCCACCAGCAGAGCCCCGGGATCCAATCCGAGTGGTGGCTACACCTTC.

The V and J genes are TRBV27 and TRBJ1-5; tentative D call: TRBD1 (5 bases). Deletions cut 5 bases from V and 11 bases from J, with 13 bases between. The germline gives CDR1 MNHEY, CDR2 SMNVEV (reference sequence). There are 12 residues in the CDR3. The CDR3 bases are TGTGCCAGCAGTCCACCTTCGGGGGCCCAGCATTTT. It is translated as CASSPPSGAQHF.

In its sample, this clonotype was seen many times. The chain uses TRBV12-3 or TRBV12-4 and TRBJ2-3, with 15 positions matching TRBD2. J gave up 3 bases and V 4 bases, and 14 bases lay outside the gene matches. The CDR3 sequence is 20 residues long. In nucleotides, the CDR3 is TGTGCCAGCAGTTCCCCTAGGACTAGCGGGGGGGCGAAGAGGACAGATACGCAGTATTTT. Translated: CASSSPRTSGGAKRTDTQYF.

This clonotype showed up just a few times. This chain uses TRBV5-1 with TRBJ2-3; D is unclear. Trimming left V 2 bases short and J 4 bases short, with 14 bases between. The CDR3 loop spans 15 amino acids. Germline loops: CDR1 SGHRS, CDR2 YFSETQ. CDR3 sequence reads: CASSLSVEFADTQYF. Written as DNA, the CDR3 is TGCGCCAGCAGCTTAAGCGTCGAATTCGCAGATACGCAGTATTTT. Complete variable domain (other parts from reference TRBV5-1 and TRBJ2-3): KAGVTQTPRYLIKTRGQQVTLSCSPISGHRSVSWYQQTPGQGLQFLFEYFSETQRNKGNFPGRFSGRQFSNSRSEMNVSTLELGDSALYLCASSLSVEFADTQYFGPGTRLTVL.

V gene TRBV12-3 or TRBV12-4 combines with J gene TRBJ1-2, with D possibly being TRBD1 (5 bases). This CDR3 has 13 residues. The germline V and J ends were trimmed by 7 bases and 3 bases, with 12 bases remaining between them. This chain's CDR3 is CASTAIGDYGYTF. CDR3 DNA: TGTGCCAGCACGGCCATAGGGGACTATGGCTACACCTTC.

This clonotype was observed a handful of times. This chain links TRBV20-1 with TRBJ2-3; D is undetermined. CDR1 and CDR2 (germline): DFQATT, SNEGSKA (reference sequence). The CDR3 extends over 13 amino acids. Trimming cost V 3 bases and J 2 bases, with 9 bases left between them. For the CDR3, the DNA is TGCAGTGCTAGCGGGCGGATCACAGATACGCAGTATTTT. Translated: CSASGRITDTQYF.

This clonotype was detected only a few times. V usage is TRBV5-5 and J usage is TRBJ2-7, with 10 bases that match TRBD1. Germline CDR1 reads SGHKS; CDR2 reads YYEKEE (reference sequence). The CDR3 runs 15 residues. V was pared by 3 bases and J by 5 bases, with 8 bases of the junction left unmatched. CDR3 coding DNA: TGTGCCAGCAGCTATAAGGGACAGGGGTCCCACGAGCAGTACTTC. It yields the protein CASSYKGQGSHEQYF.

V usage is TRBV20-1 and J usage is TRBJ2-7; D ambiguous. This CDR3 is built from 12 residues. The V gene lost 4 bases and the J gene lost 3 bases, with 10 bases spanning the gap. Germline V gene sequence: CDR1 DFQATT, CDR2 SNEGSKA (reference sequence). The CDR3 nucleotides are TGCAGTGCTAACGGATTAAGCTACGAGCAGTACTTC. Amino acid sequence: CSANGLSYEQYF.

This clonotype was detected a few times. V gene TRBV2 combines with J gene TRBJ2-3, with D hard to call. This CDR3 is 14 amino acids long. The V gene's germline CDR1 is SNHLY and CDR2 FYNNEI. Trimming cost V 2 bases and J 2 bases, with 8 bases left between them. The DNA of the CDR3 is TGTGCCAGCAGTGAAAACCCCCTCACAGATACGCAGTATTTT. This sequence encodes CASSENPLTDTQYF.

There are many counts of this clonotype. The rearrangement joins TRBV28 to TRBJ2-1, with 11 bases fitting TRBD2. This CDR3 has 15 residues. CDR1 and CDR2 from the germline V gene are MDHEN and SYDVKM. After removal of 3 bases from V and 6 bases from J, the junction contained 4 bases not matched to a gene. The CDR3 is CASSFQGLAVNEQFF. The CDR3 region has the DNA TGTGCCAGCAGTTTCCAGGGACTAGCGGTCAATGAGCAGTTCTTC.

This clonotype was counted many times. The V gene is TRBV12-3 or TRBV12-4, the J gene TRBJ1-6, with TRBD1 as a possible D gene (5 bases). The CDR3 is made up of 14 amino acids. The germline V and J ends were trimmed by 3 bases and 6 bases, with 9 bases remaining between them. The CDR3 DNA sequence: TGTGCCAGCAGTTTTCAGCAGGGTAATTCACCCCTCCACTTT. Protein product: CASSFQQGNSPLHF.

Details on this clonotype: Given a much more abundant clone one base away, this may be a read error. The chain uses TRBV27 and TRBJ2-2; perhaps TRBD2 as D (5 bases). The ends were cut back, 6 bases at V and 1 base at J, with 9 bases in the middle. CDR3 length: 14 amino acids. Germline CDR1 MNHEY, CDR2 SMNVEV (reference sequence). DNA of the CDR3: TGTGCCAGCAGCCGAGAGGGGAACACCGGGGAGCTGTTTTTT. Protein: CASSREGNTGELFF.

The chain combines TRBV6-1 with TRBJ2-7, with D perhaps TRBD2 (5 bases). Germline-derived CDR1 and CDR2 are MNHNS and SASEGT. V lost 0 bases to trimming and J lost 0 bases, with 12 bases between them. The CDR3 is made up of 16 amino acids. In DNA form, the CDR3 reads TGTGCCAGCAGTGAAGCATCGGGAAGCCACTCCTACGAGCAGTACGTC. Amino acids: CASSEASGSHSYEQYV.

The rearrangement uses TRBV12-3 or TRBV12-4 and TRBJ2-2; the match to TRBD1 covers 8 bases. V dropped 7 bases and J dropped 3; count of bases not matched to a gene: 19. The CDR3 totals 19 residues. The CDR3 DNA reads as TGTGCCAGCATCCCAAGGAGGCACAGGGGGATTCCGGACACCGGGGAGCTGTTTTTT. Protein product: CASIPRRHRGIPDTGELFF.

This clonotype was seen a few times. The CDR3 DNA reads TGCAGTGCTAGAGACGTAATTGGCAGAGACGAGCAGTACGTC. It encodes CSARDVIGRDEQYV. The chain joins TRBV20-1 to TRBJ2-7, with unresolved D. The germline CDR1 and CDR2 sequences are DFQATT and SNEGSKA (reference sequence). V dropped 0 bases and J dropped 5 bases, with 14 bases sitting between them. This CDR3 is built from 14 residues.

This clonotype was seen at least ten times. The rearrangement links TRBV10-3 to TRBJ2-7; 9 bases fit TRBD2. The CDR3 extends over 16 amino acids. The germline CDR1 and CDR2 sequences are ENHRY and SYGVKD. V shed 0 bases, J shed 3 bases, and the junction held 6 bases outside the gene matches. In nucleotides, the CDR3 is TGTGCCATCAGTGAGTCGAATACGCGGGAGGGCTACGAGCAGTACTTC. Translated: CAISESNTREGYEQYF.

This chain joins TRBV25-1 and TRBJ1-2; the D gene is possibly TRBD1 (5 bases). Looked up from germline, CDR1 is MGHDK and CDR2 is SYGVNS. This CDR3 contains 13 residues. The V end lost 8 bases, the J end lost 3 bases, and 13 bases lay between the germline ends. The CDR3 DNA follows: TGTGCCAGCGGGGCAGGTTATGACTATGGCTACACCTTC. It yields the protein CASGAGYDYGYTF.

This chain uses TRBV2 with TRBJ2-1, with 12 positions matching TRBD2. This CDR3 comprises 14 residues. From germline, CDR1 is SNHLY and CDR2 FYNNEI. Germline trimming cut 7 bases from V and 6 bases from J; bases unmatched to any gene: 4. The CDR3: CASILAGGVNEQFF. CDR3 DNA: TGTGCCAGCATACTAGCGGGGGGTGTCAATGAGCAGTTCTTC.

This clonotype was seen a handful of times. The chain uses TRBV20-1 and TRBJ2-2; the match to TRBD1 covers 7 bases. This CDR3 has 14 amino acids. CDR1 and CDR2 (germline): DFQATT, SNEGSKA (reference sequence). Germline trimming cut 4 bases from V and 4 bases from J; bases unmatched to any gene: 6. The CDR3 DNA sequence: TGCAGTGCTACCCGAGGGGGCTCCACCGGGGAGCTGTTTTTT. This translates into CSATRGGSTGELFF.

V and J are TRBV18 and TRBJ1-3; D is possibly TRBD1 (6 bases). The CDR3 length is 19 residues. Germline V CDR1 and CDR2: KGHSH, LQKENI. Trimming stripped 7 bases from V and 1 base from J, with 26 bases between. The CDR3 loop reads CASFPGGGQNLASGNTIYF. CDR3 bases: TGTGCCAGCTTCCCCGGCGGGGGACAAAATTTGGCATCTGGAAACACCATATATTTT.

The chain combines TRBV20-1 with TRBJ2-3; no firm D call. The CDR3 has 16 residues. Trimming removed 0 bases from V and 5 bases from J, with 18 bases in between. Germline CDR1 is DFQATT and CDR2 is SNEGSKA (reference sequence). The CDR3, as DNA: TGCAGTGCTAGAGATCGTCAGGTTATAGGGAAAGATACGCAGTATTTT. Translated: CSARDRQVIGKDTQYF.

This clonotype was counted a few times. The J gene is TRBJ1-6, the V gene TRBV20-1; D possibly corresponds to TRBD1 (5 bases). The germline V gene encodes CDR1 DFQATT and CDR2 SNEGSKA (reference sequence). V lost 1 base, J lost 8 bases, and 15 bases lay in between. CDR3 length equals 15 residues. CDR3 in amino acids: CSARGPDSRDSPLHF. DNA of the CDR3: TGCAGTGCTAGAGGACCTGACAGCAGAGATTCACCCCTCCACTTT.

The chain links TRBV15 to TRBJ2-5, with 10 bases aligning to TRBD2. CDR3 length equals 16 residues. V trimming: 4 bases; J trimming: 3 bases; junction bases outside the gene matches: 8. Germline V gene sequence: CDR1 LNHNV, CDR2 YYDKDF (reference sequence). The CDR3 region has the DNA TGTGCCACCAGCAAACCTTTAGCGGGGGGAAAAGAGACCCAGTACTTC. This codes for CATSKPLAGGKETQYF. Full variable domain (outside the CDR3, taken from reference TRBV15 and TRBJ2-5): DAMVIQNPRYQVTQFGKPVTLSCSQTLNHNVMYWYQQKSSQAPKLLFHYYDKDFNNEADTPDNFQSRRPNTSFCFLDIRSPGLGDTAMYLCATSKPLAGGKETQYFGPGTRLLVL.